This T cell receptor (beta chain) derives from a study of T cells in localized non-small cell lung cancer. Study-level points and caveats: Multi-region tumor sequencing was not done, so intratumor heterogeneity could not be excluded. Higher blood T cell density went with longer overall survival.

The assay was immunoSEQ multiplex PCR, and TCRdb's table has in-frame clones only and misses some. The sample comprises 25,000 or so clones, 82% of which are singletons, and roughly 4% rests with the top ten. CDR1 and CDR2 from the germline V gene are SGHDT and YYEEEE. The trim removed 2 bases at V and 3 bases at J, leaving 4 bases unmatched. The CDR3 is made up of 15 amino acids. About this clone itself: Antigen: not known.

The clonotype originates from a woman aged 35-75 years with stage I lung adenocarcinoma. The source material was peripheral blood, sampled before any cancer treatment. The chain has TRBV5-6 and TRBJ2-1, with 8 bases identical to TRBD1. The CDR3 DNA reads as TGTGCCAGCAGCTTAAAGGACAGGGTCTACAATGAGCAGTTCTTC. Encoded protein: CASSLKDRVYNEQFF.